Detailed here is one T cell receptor (beta chain). The antigen is unknown. This record comes from a study of spatial heterogeneity in lung cancer. Study-wide background: PBMC samples from follow-up, when available, were sequenced at a median of roughly two years post-resection. Within raw reads, each unique TCR and UMI combination appeared on average more than ten times.

Time point described: blood at routine non-recurrence follow-up after resection. Researchers sequenced whole RNA taken from tumor, nontumor lung or frozen PBMC without sorting. TCRdb re-called the 5' RACE reads with MiXCR, one entry per CDR3 protein. The sample yields 35,000 to 50,000 distinct CDR3 sequences, approximately 22% seen once. Deletions cut 5 bases from V and 5 bases from J, with 22 bases between. Germline assignment: CDR1 SGHAT and CDR2 FQDESV (reference sequence). This CDR3 contains 17 residues. Study observations and caveats: Detection of ubiquitous tumor TCRs in blood was higher at resection than follow-up.

This receptor was identified in a female donor with early-stage non-small cell lung cancer. The material was PBMCs, obtained at follow-up. The chain joins TRBV11-1 to TRBJ2-1; D tentatively reads TRBD1 or TRBD2 (7 bases each). CDR3 sequence (DNA): TGTGCCAGCAGCCCGGGGGGTTGGGACAGAGACAACAATGAGCAGTTCTTC. Protein sequence: CASSPGGWDRDNNEQFF.